The source of this T cell receptor (beta chain) is a study of blood T cell repertoires in COVID-19. Study as a whole: In each case, the material was cDNA or gDNA derived from T cells, B-cell-depleted T cells, or PBMCs.

The authors' processing: Amplifying reference gene primers gave estimates of nucleated cell counts. TCRdb keeps only in-frame clones here, not all; method: immunoSEQ multiplex PCR. Clone size and V and J calls were adopted from that table, with D and trimming inferred from the DNA. The sample consists of roughly 200,000 clones, about 83% of them appearing once. Germline loops: CDR1 KGHDR, CDR2 SFDVKD. With 2 bases removed from V and 8 bases from J, the gap between germline ends came to 14 bases. This CDR3 region has 15 residues. This clonotype was obtained from a woman aged 18-35 years who had recovered from COVID-19. The sequencing sample was made of peripheral blood. The rearrangement joins TRBV24-1 to TRBJ1-4; TRBD1 is a possible D gene (6 bases). The CDR3 spells CATSDSTDSPEKLFF. The DNA for the CDR3 is TGTGCCACCAGTGATTCTACGGACAGCCCAGAAAAACTGTTTTTT.